Listed here are 11 T cell receptor beta chains from one sample, sequenced in a study of T cells in women clearing cervical HPV infection. Generated by immunoSEQ multiplex PCR, the TCRdb table keeps only in-frame clones and is missing some. Seen in this sample are 30,000 to 35,000 clones; the ten most common clones hold about 1.6%. The sequenced sample was blood buffy coat. These receptors all stem from a woman between 18 and 70 years old with a cervical HPV16 infection that either progressed to CIN3+ or cleared (not recorded which).

A note on this clone: Read sequence stops 3 residues before the CDR3 end, and the germline J gene provides the missing end. The V and J genes are TRBV2 and TRBJ1-1; 11 bases align to TRBD1. The CDR3 is made up of 15 amino acids. The germline CDR1 and CDR2 sequences are SNHLY and FYNNEI. V lost 6 bases to trimming and J lost 5 bases; unmatched junction nucleotides: 8. The CDR3 protein is CASRPGTGGLTEAFF. CDR3 DNA (partial): TGTGCCAGCAGACCCGGGACAGGGGGATTGACTGAA.

Incomplete CDR3 DNA: TGTGCCAGCAGTGAAGCGACAGGGAGGGGGAATCAGCCC. Translated, it gives CASSEATGRGNQP. In full, the CDR3 reads CASSEATGRGNQPQHF. The rearrangement joins TRBV2 to TRBJ1-5; 7 bases match TRBD1. Read sequence stops 3 residues before the CDR3 end, and the germline J gene provides the missing end. V was clipped by 0 bases and J by 4 bases; unmatched bases: 6. The CDR3 has 16 residues. From germline, CDR1 is SNHLY and CDR2 FYNNEI.

A remark on this clone: Coverage ceases 3 residues before the CDR3 finishes, and the germline J gene fills in the end. The genes are TRBV10-1 and TRBJ2-7; 9 bases are shared with TRBD1. The V and J ends lost 10 bases and 5 bases, in that order; junction bases with no gene match: 3. Germline V gene sequence: CDR1 WNHNN, CDR2 SYGVQD (reference sequence). The CDR3 extends over 11 amino acids. The CDR3 DNA, read in part, is TGCGCCATCACAGGGGGCCACGAG. Its translation is CAITGGHE. The complete CDR3 protein is CAITGGHEQYF.

Regarding this clone: The CDR3 is cut off 3 residues early in the read; its end comes from the germline J gene. The V and J genes are TRBV5-1 and TRBJ2-2, with 7 positions matching TRBD1. Germline loops: CDR1 SGHRS, CDR2 YFSETQ. The CDR3 consists of 15 residues. V shed 1 base, J shed 3 bases, and the junction held 3 bases outside the gene matches. The CDR3 here is CASSLRQGDTGELFF. Partial CDR3 DNA: TGCGCCAGCAGCTTGCGGCAGGGGGACACCGGGGAG.

As to this clone: The CDR3 is cut off 3 residues early in the read; its end comes from the germline J gene. This rearrangement joins TRBV7-2 to TRBJ2-7; TRBD1 matches at 10 bases. The trim removed 3 bases at V and 6 bases at J, leaving 2 bases unmatched. The CDR3 loop spans 13 amino acids. In germline, CDR1 is SGHTA, CDR2 FQGNSA. Incomplete CDR3 DNA: TGTGCCAGCAGCTTCCGGGACAGGGGCGAG. This codes for CASSFRDRGE. The whole CDR3 sequence reads CASSFRDRGEQYF.

A note on this clone: The read finishes 3 residues shy of the CDR3 end, and the germline J gene is used to complete it. This chain uses TRBV5-5 with TRBJ1-5; the D gene is possibly TRBD1 (5 bases). V shed 3 bases and J shed 5 bases, with 9 bases lying between them. The CDR3 runs 13 residues. Looked up from germline, CDR1 is SGHKS and CDR2 is YYEKEE (reference sequence). Incomplete CDR3 DNA: TGTGCCAGCAGCTGGCAGGGCGATCAGCCC. Encoded protein: CASSWQGDQP. The whole CDR3 protein is CASSWQGDQPQHF.

Remarks on this clone: The read halts 3 residues ahead of the CDR3 end, with the missing end drawn from the germline J gene. The chain uses TRBV5-1 and TRBJ1-1; D may be TRBD1 (6 bases). Looked up from germline, CDR1 is SGHRS and CDR2 is YFSETQ. The CDR3 loop spans 15 amino acids. V was clipped by 4 bases and J by 1 base, with 14 bases between them. The CDR3 DNA, read in part, is TGCGCCAGCAGCCTGACGTTAGGGGGGAACACTGAA. The encoded protein is CASSLTLGGNTE. The whole CDR3 region reads CASSLTLGGNTEAFF. Full variable domain (remainder filled in from reference TRBV5-1 and TRBJ1-1): KAGVTQTPRYLIKTRGQQVTLSCSPISGHRSVSWYQQTPGQGLQFLFEYFSETQRNKGNFPGRFSGRQFSNSRSEMNVSTLELGDSALYLCASSLTLGGNTEAFFGQGTRLTVV.

About this clone itself: Coverage ceases 3 residues before the CDR3 finishes, and the germline J gene fills in the end. This rearrangement joins TRBV20-1 to TRBJ1-6; D is possibly TRBD1 (5 bases). The V gene lost 3 bases and the J gene lost 1 base, with 10 bases spanning the gap. The CDR3 extends over 15 amino acids. Germline V gene lookup returns CDR1 DFQATT and CDR2 SNEGSKA (reference sequence). Incomplete CDR3 DNA: TGCAGTGCTAGTTCAGGGAGTTCCTATAATTCACCC. Translation: CSASSGSSYNSP. The CDR3 as a whole reads CSASSGSSYNSPLHF.

Concerning this clone itself: The CDR3 end falls 3 residues outside the read, so it is completed with the germline J gene. The genes are TRBV18 and TRBJ2-2, with TRBD1 matching 8 bases. CDR1 KGHSH and CDR2 LQKENI come from the germline V gene. The CDR3 loop spans 17 amino acids. J was trimmed by 4 bases and V by 2 bases; bases with no gene match: 9. Incomplete CDR3 DNA: TGTGCCAGCTCACCAAGGAGGGGGGACAGGACCACCGGGGAG. Amino acid sequence: CASSPRRGDRTTGE. The whole CDR3 protein is CASSPRRGDRTTGELFF.

CDR3 sequence: CSAEGQVFSNQPQHF. The covered CDR3 bases are TGCAGTGCCGAAGGACAGGTTTTCAGCAATCAGCCC. This sequence joins TRBV20-1 and TRBJ1-5; 7 bases line up with TRBD1. The sequenced fragment ends 3 residues before the CDR3 boundary, so the rest is inferred from the germline J gene. The CDR3 runs 15 residues. Trimming at V came to 6 bases and at J to 1 base, leaving 9 bases not matched to a gene. From germline, CDR1 is DFQATT and CDR2 SNEGSKA (reference sequence).

About this clone itself: The DNA ends 3 residues before the CDR3 does, and the rest of the CDR3 is filled in from the germline J gene. The chain couples TRBV20-1 to TRBJ1-5, with TRBD1 matching over 8 bases. Trimming removed 3 bases from V and 9 bases from J; junction bases left unmatched: 10. CDR1 DFQATT and CDR2 SNEGSKA come from the germline V gene (reference sequence). There are 14 residues in the CDR3. This chain's CDR3 is CSARWQGANRPQHF. CDR3 DNA (partial): TGCAGTGCTAGGTGGCAGGGGGCGAACCGGCCC.